This TCR beta chain emerged from a study of response to subunit inactivated influenza vaccine. General study points: It was the authors' suggestion that each seasonal influenza vaccination recruits few new T cells.

This clonotype was picked up one time. The antigen remains unidentified. A single record per CDR3 protein comes from TCRdb applying MiXCR to the RT-PCR reads. Of about 500,000 distinct CDR3 sequences detected, around 7.9% appear once; the ten largest clones hold around 14%. The CDR3 is 14 residues long. Trimming removed 5 bases at V and 2 bases at J, with 14 bases between. Germline V gene lookup returns CDR1 SGHRS and CDR2 YFSETQ. The chain carries TRBV5-1 and TRBJ2-7; maybe TRBD1 (6 bases). The sequences come from PBMCs from blood, collected less than 30 months after vaccination. This receptor was obtained from a man between 50 and 70 years old who received an inactivated influenza vaccine. CDR3 sequence reads: CASRADRPTYEQYF. The CDR3 DNA follows: TGCGCCAGCAGAGCAGACAGGCCCACCTACGAGCAGTACTTC.